This T cell receptor (beta chain) was identified during a study of blood T cell repertoires in COVID-19. The wider study: COVID-19 samples from acute and convalescent phases originated in the United States, Italy and Spain. T cells, B-cell-depleted T cells, or PBMCs supplied cDNA or gDNA.

Original processing notes: Amplification of reference gene primers was used by the study to estimate nucleated cell counts. Method: immunoSEQ multiplex PCR; TCRdb's copy keeps in-frame clones and lacks some. V and J calls and clone size are given by that table; D and trimming were obtained from the DNA. This sample has under 55,000 clones; approximately 84% occur once, and the top ten carry over 25%. The CDR3 extends over 16 amino acids. J was trimmed by 4 bases and V by 3 bases; bases with no gene match: 9. The germline gives CDR1 MGHDK, CDR2 SYGVNS. Sequenced sample: peripheral blood. This clonotype was sampled from a human donor in a cohort sampled during active COVID-19. The chain employs TRBV25-1 and TRBJ2-1; TRBD2 matches at 7 bases. In DNA, the CDR3 is TGTGCCAGCAGTGATTTCCGGGACTATGGATACAATGAGCAGTTCTTC. Translating gives CASSDFRDYGYNEQFF.